Listed here are 17 T cell receptor beta chains from one sample, sequenced in a study of cytomegalovirus exposure and HLA in healthy donors. The PCR contained 60 Vbeta and 13 Jbeta primers. Sequencing used immunoSEQ multiplex PCR; TCRdb keeps in-frame clones, though not all of them. Among approximately 78,000 clones listed, 60% to 75% were seen once. The sequenced sample consisted of PBMCs. These TCRs come from a man in his forties or fifties in good health and CMV-seropositive.

The rearrangement links TRBV7-6 to TRBJ2-7; D gene ambiguous. V was clipped by 0 bases and J by 7 bases, with 10 bases between them. This CDR3 contains 13 residues. CDR1 and CDR2 (germline): SGHVS, FNYEAQ. The DNA for the CDR3 is TGTGCCAGCAGCTTAGCGCCCCCTACTGAGCAGTACTTC. This encodes CASSLAPPTEQYF.

The chain links TRBV7-2 to TRBJ1-2, with a tentative D call TRBD1 (5 bases). With 0 bases removed from V and 5 bases from J, the gap between germline ends came to 16 bases. The CDR3 extends over 16 amino acids. Germline V gives CDR1 SGHTA, CDR2 FQGNSA. The CDR3 loop is CASSLAGGAATYGYTF. CDR3 sequence (DNA): TGTGCCAGCAGCTTAGCGGGGGGTGCCGCTACTTATGGCTACACCTTC.

The V and J genes are TRBV6-5 and TRBJ2-1; TRBD1 matches 11 bases. Per germline, CDR1 MNHEY and CDR2 SVGAGI. The CDR3 contains 16 residues. J lost 8 bases, V lost 2 bases, and 8 bases had no gene match. The CDR3 protein is CASSYDARTGGYEQFF. The CDR3 DNA reads TGTGCCAGCAGTTACGACGCCCGGACAGGGGGCTATGAGCAGTTCTTC.

This clone was found a few times. Compared with germline, one end of the junction differs, possibly owing to a read error. The chain carries TRBV4-1 and TRBJ1-1; 7 bases align to TRBD1. There are 16 residues in the CDR3. Per germline, CDR1 MGHRA and CDR2 YSYEKL. The CDR3 sequence: CASSLTPGGKNTEPFF. The CDR3 nucleotides read TGCGCCAGCAGTCTGACCCCAGGGGGTAAGAACACTGAACCTTTCTTT.

The chain has TRBV7-2 and TRBJ2-5; D uncertain. Trimming removed 8 bases at V and 4 bases at J, with 17 bases between. The CDR3 consists of 14 residues. Germline V gene lookup returns CDR1 SGHTA and CDR2 FQGNSA. The CDR3 DNA sequence: TGTGCCAGCGGAAAGCCGGGTAGTACAGAGACCCAGTACTTC. Translated, it gives CASGKPGSTETQYF.

The rearrangement joins TRBV30 to TRBJ1-6, with D unclear. Germline loops: CDR1 GTSNPN, CDR2 SVGIG (reference sequence). The CDR3 covers 13 residues. Trimming cost V 3 bases and J 8 bases, with 11 bases left between them. Written as DNA, the CDR3 is TGTGCCTGGAGCTTCTCGGGAGATTCACCCCTCCACTTT. Its protein is CAWSFSGDSPLHF.

This clone was seen only a few times. V gene TRBV18 combines with J gene TRBJ1-1; TRBD1 agrees at 11 bases. CDR1 is KGHSH and CDR2 is LQKENI in the germline V gene. V lost 5 bases, J lost 5 bases, and 7 bases stayed unmatched. The CDR3 contains 15 residues. CDR3 region: CASSFGTGGVTEAFF. In nucleotides, the CDR3 is TGTGCCAGCTCATTCGGGACAGGGGGTGTGACTGAAGCTTTCTTT.

This chain connects TRBV19 to TRBJ1-6; possible D gene TRBD1, 6 bases. V lost 8 bases to trimming and J lost 7 bases, with 15 bases between them. This CDR3 is built from 14 residues. Germline V gene sequence: CDR1 LNHDA, CDR2 SQIVND (reference sequence). The CDR3 DNA reads as TGTGCCAGTCGGGGGGGACACGCAAATTCACCCCTCCACTTT. Protein: CASRGGHANSPLHF.

On this clone itself: A read error may produce the germline difference seen at one junction end. The V call is TRBV28, the J call TRBJ2-7; tentatively, D is TRBD1 (6 bases). CDR3 length equals 13 residues. CDR1 and CDR2 from the germline V gene are MDHEN and SYDVKM. The CDR3 DNA is TGTGCCAGCAGGGACAGTTTTACCTACGGGCAGTACTTC. Encoded protein: CASRDSFTYGQYF.

For the CDR3, the DNA is TGTGCCAGCAGTGACGGGACTAGCGGGGGAGATACGCAGTATTTT. Amino acids: CASSDGTSGGDTQYF. The chain combines TRBV6-4 with TRBJ2-3; 14 nucleotides align to TRBD2. Per the germline V gene, CDR1 is MRHNA and CDR2 is SNTAGT. This CDR3 has 15 amino acids. After removal of 2 bases from V and 5 bases from J, the junction contained 0 bases not matched to a gene.

The chain joins TRBV6-6 to TRBJ1-4, with D uncertain. The CDR3 loop spans 15 amino acids. Germline loops: CDR1 MNHNY, CDR2 SVGAGI (reference sequence). The V end was cut by 4 bases, the J end by 8 bases, with 17 bases between. The CDR3 sequence: CASSSPGFNDEKLFF. CDR3 nucleotide sequence: TGTGCCAGCAGTTCCCCAGGTTTTAATGACGAAAAACTGTTTTTT.

The chain carries TRBV2 and TRBJ1-1; D may be TRBD1 (5 bases). V was pared by 10 bases and J by 5 bases, with 20 bases between. The length of the CDR3 is 14 residues. The germline CDR1 and CDR2 sequences are SNHLY and FYNNEI. CDR3 sequence: CATSSLGEGTEAFF. In nucleotides, the CDR3 is TGTGCCACCTCTAGTTTAGGGGAGGGGACTGAAGCTTTCTTT.

The V and J genes are TRBV13 and TRBJ1-1, with 9 bases fitting TRBD1. The germline CDR1 and CDR2 sequences are PRHDT and FYEKMQ (reference sequence). There are 16 residues in the CDR3. J was trimmed by 0 bases and V by 0 bases; bases with no gene match: 2. The DNA for the CDR3 is TGTGCCAGCAGCTTAGGGAGGACAGGGGTGAACACTGAAGCTTTCTTT. It is translated as CASSLGRTGVNTEAFF.

V and J are TRBV6-5 and TRBJ1-5, with D possibly matching TRBD1 (5 bases). The CDR3 loop spans 13 amino acids. Trimming left V 5 bases short and J 2 bases short, with 7 bases between. CDR1 and CDR2 from the germline V gene are MNHEY and SVGAGI. The CDR3 sequence: CASSIRGNQPQHF. Written as DNA, the CDR3 is TGTGCCAGCAGTATCAGGGGCAATCAGCCCCAGCATTTT.

This chain links TRBV18 with TRBJ1-1; weak D call: TRBD1 (6 bases). The germline V gene encodes CDR1 KGHSH and CDR2 LQKENI. The CDR3 has 13 residues. V lost 8 bases and J lost 4, with 14 bases in between. The CDR3, as DNA: TGTGCCAGCCGCGGGGGGGGCACCACTGAAGCTTTCTTT. Protein product: CASRGGGTTEAFF.

The CDR3 loop is CASRGGQGSYEQYF. The CDR3 bases are TGTGCCAGCAGGGGGGGACAGGGGTCCTACGAGCAGTACTTC. The rearrangement joins TRBV2 to TRBJ2-7; TRBD1 agrees at 10 bases. The germline gives CDR1 SNHLY, CDR2 FYNNEI. Trimming removed 6 bases from V and 1 base from J; junction bases left unmatched: 3. The CDR3 is made up of 14 amino acids.

In this sample, this clone turned up once. This chain links TRBV27 with TRBJ2-5; 7 nucleotides agree with TRBD1. This CDR3 is 13 amino acids long. Germline V lookup: CDR1 MNHEY, CDR2 SMNVEV (reference sequence). Losses at the gene ends were 6 bases for V and 4 bases for J; bases not matched to a gene: 5. The CDR3, as DNA: TGTGCCAGCAGAACAGGGGTTCTAGAGACCCAGTACTTC. This codes for CASRTGVLETQYF.